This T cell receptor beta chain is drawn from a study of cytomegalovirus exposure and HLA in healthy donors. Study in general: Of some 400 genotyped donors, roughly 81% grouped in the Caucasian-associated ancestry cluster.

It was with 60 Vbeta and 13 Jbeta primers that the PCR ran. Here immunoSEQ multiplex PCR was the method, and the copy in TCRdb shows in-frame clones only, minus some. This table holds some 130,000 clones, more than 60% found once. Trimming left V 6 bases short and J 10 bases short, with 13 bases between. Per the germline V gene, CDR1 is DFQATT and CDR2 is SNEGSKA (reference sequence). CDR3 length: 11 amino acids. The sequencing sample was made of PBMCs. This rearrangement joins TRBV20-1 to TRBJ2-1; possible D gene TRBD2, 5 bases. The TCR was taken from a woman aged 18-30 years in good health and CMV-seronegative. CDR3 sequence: CSADRDQEQFF. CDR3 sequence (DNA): TGCAGTGCAGACCGGGATCAGGAGCAGTTCTTC.